Described below is a single TCR beta chain sequence and its context. Sequenced by immunoSEQ multiplex PCR; TCRdb stores in-frame clones only, minus some. The table records 50,000 to 75,000 clones, about 81% of them present only once. The source of the sample is a study of memory CD4+ T cells and cytomegalovirus serostatus. The sort gate was single viable CD3+CD4+CD8-CD45RO+ cells for memory CD4+ T cells. The sequenced material came from memory CD4+ T cells from blood. This TCR came from an adult in good health and CMV-seronegative.

The CDR3 region has the DNA TGTGCCAGCAGTTTGGCCGGGACTAGCGGGCGCACAGATACGCAGTATTTT. It encodes CASSLAGTSGRTDTQYF. The chain couples TRBV27 to TRBJ2-3, with 12 positions matching TRBD2. The V gene end was trimmed by 3 bases and the J gene end by 1 base; junction bases not matched to a gene: 5. This CDR3 has 17 residues. Germline V CDR1 and CDR2: MNHEY, SMNVEV (reference sequence).